The 10 T cell receptor beta chains presented below share a single source sample, sequenced in a study of cytomegalovirus exposure and HLA in healthy donors. Primers for the PCR totalled 60 Vbeta and 13 Jbeta. The protocol was immunoSEQ multiplex PCR, while the TCRdb copy is restricted to in-frame clones and leaves out a portion. This sample has 140,000 to 150,000 clones, with about 82% found just once. Sequencing was done on a sample of PBMCs. These TCRs come from a male donor in good health and CMV-seronegative.

This chain connects TRBV27 to TRBJ2-3; D might be TRBD2 (6 bases). This CDR3 contains 15 residues. Germline V gives CDR1 MNHEY, CDR2 SMNVEV (reference sequence). The V gene lost 4 bases and the J gene lost 0 bases, with 11 bases spanning the gap. The DNA for the CDR3 is TGTGCCAGCAGTTGGGAGGCCTCTAGCACAGATACGCAGTATTTT. It encodes CASSWEASSTDTQYF.

Regarding this clone: One end of the junction varies from germline; a read error may be responsible. This chain joins TRBV7-9 and TRBJ2-1; D may be TRBD1 (5 bases). Per the germline V gene, CDR1 is SEHNR and CDR2 is FQNEAQ (reference sequence). The CDR3 has 16 residues. Here the CDR3 DNA reads TGTGCCAGCAGCTCTCTGCAGGGCCCCGTCAACAATGGGCAGTTCTTC. This sequence encodes CASSSLQGPVNNGQFF.

This clone was observed a handful of times. One end of the junction is discordant with germline, which a read error may explain. The chain couples TRBV6-5 to TRBJ2-7; 7 bases map to TRBD2. The CDR3 is 16 residues long. Germline V lookup: CDR1 MNHEY, CDR2 SVGAGI. The CDR3 protein is CASIYLSGVSSYEQYF. DNA of the CDR3: TGTGCCAGCATTTACCTAAGCGGGGTTAGCTCCTACGAGCAGTACTTC.

The chain carries TRBV6-5 and TRBJ2-5, with 10 bases lining up with TRBD1. The DNA matches TRBJ2-7 better at its end, which makes the J call doubtful. Germline V gene data show CDR1 as MNHEY and CDR2 as SVGAGI. The CDR3 is 15 residues long. CDR3 in amino acids: CASSYLGQGAYEQYF. The CDR3 coding sequence is TGTGCCAGCAGTTACCTCGGACAGGGGGCCTACGAGCAGTACTTC.

The J gene is TRBJ1-3, the V gene TRBV7-3; D not resolved. This CDR3 contains 14 residues. The germline V gene encodes CDR1 SGHTA and CDR2 FQGTGA. Deletions cut 5 bases from V and 3 bases from J, with 11 bases between. The CDR3 bases are TGTGCCAGCAGCGACGGAGGAGGTGGAAACACCATATATTTT. As protein: CASSDGGGGNTIYF. Supplemented by reference TRBV7-3 and TRBJ1-3, the full variable domain reads GAGVSQTPSNKVTEKGKYVELRCDPISGHTALYWYRQSLGQGPEFLIYFQGTGAADDSGLPNDRFFAVRPEGSVSTLKIQRTERGDSAVYLCASSDGGGGNTIYFGEGSWLTVV.

The rearrangement joins TRBV5-1 to TRBJ2-3; 10 bases map to TRBD2. The germline CDR1 and CDR2 sequences are SGHRS and YFSETQ. J gave up 3 bases and V 4 bases, and 8 bases lay outside the gene matches. CDR3 length: 16 amino acids. CDR3 bases: TGCGCCAGCAGCCCCATGCCTAGCGGGGGTACAGATACGCAGTATTTT. It yields the protein CASSPMPSGGTDTQYF.

This clone occurred once. The chain joins TRBV27 to TRBJ2-7; 7 bases align to TRBD1. This CDR3 spans 15 amino acids. Germline V gene lookup returns CDR1 MNHEY and CDR2 SMNVEV (reference sequence). Losses at the gene ends were 6 bases for V and 3 bases for J; bases not matched to a gene: 11. CDR3 DNA sequence: TGTGCCAGCAGCCCACAGGGGTCGAAGTTCTACGAGCAGTACTTC. Its translation: CASSPQGSKFYEQYF.

The chain uses TRBV4-1 and TRBJ2-2; 10 nucleotides match TRBD2. CDR3 length equals 18 residues. The germline CDR1 and CDR2 sequences are MGHRA and YSYEKL. After removal of 1 base from V and 4 bases from J, the junction contained 9 bases not matched to a gene. CDR3 residues: CASSQGLLAGEGTGELFF. Here the CDR3 DNA reads TGCGCCAGCAGCCAAGGTCTGCTAGCGGGAGAAGGCACCGGGGAGCTGTTTTTT.

This chain connects TRBV7-9 to TRBJ2-1; 9 bases agree with TRBD1. After removal of 3 bases from V and 3 bases from J, the junction contained 6 bases not matched to a gene. CDR3 length equals 16 residues. Germline V gene data show CDR1 as SEHNR and CDR2 as FQNEAQ (reference sequence). Written as DNA, the CDR3 is TGTGCCAGCAGCTTGGGACAGGGAGGTTTCTACAATGAGCAGTTCTTC. This codes for CASSLGQGGFYNEQFF.

J is TRBJ2-3 and V is TRBV27; 8 bases fit TRBD2. Germline lookup yields CDR1 MNHEY and CDR2 SMNVEV (reference sequence). Trimming at V came to 8 bases and at J to 0 bases, leaving 10 bases not matched to a gene. The CDR3 is 16 residues long. The CDR3 DNA reads as TGTGCCAGCTTCAAGCTCGGGGGGGCCAGCACAGATACGCAGTATTTT. It encodes CASFKLGGASTDTQYF.